The 24 T cell receptor beta chains below were found in one sample sequenced in a study of shared clonotypes between healthy human individuals. Some clones are missing from TCRdb's copy, which holds only in-frame ones; the method was immunoSEQ multiplex PCR. Among 600,000 to 750,000 clones listed, about two thirds were seen once. The specimen sequenced was memory CD4+ T cells sorted from blood. Subset reported: CD45RA-negative fraction. The receptors originated from a woman aged 25 to 39 in good health.

As regards this clone: Other nucleotide sequences in the sample specify the same CDR3. The rearrangement links TRBV7-3 to TRBJ1-2; 8 bases agree with TRBD1. V was pared by 5 bases and J by 6 bases, with 5 bases of the junction left unmatched. The germline CDR1 and CDR2 sequences are SGHTA and FQGTGA. The CDR3 sequence is 13 residues long. In DNA, the CDR3 is TGTGCCAGCAGCCTACCGACAGGGGATGGCTACACCTTC. Translation: CASSLPTGDGYTF.

This sequence joins TRBV11-3 and TRBJ2-3; perhaps TRBD2 as D (5 bases). The length of the CDR3 is 13 residues. Looked up from germline, CDR1 is SGHNT and CDR2 is YENEEA. The V gene lost 1 base and the J gene lost 5 bases, with 7 bases spanning the gap. CDR3 DNA: TGTGCCAGCAGCTTAGGCCGGGGAGATACGCAGTATTTT. It codes for CASSLGRGDTQYF.

The chain couples TRBV6-6 to TRBJ1-2, with TRBD1 matching 7 bases. V shed 6 bases and J 4 bases; nucleotides not matched to a gene: 8. The CDR3 runs to 14 residues. Per germline, CDR1 MNHNY and CDR2 SVGAGI (reference sequence). This CDR3 is CASRDPGQFYGYTF. CDR3 DNA sequence: TGTGCCAGCAGGGACCCGGGACAGTTCTATGGCTACACCTTC.

Many counts were recorded for this clone. The CDR3, as DNA: TGTGCCAGCAGCTTACATGGGGCCAATCAGCCCCAGCATTTT. Its protein is CASSLHGANQPQHF. The chain combines TRBV7-2 with TRBJ1-5; tentatively, D is TRBD1 (5 bases). Germline V lookup: CDR1 SGHTA, CDR2 FQGNSA. This CDR3 is built from 14 residues. The V end was cut by 2 bases, the J end by 3 bases, with 8 bases between.

In nucleotides, the CDR3 is TGTGCCAGCAGTGAAACAGGGGTTACTGGGGCCAACGTCCTGACTTTC. Protein: CASSETGVTGANVLTF. This chain uses TRBV2 with TRBJ2-6, with TRBD1 identical over 7 bases. CDR3 length: 16 residues. Trimming took 2 bases from V and 2 from J; bases not matched to a gene: 3. Per the germline V gene, CDR1 is SNHLY and CDR2 is FYNNEI.

V and J are TRBV15 and TRBJ2-3, with TRBD2 as a possible D gene (6 bases). The CDR3 length is 13 residues. In germline, CDR1 is LNHNV, CDR2 YYDKDF (reference sequence). Trimming took 4 bases from V and 4 from J, leaving 9 bases between them. The DNA for the CDR3 is TGTGCCACCAGCAAGGACTATCCAGATACGCAGTATTTT. Amino acids: CATSKDYPDTQYF.

The chain couples TRBV7-2 to TRBJ2-1; the D is unclear. In germline, CDR1 is SGHTA, CDR2 FQGNSA. V lost 5 bases and J lost 8, with 16 bases in between. This CDR3 is built from 14 residues. Here the CDR3 DNA reads TGTGCCAGCAGCCGGTCCCTAGTTCGGGATGAGCAGTTCTTC. Translating it yields CASSRSLVRDEQFF.

This chain joins TRBV5-1 and TRBJ2-1, with 10 nucleotides matching TRBD2. The CDR3 runs 17 residues. Germline V gives CDR1 SGHRS, CDR2 YFSETQ. The trim removed 2 bases at V and 0 bases at J, leaving 5 bases unmatched. CDR3 nucleotide sequence: TGCGCCAGCAGCTTTTTTGCTAGCGGGAGCTCCTACAATGAGCAGTTCTTC. It yields the protein CASSFFASGSSYNEQFF.

This clone was counted only a few times. The rearrangement joins TRBV16 to TRBJ1-2, with D possibly TRBD1 on 5 matching bases. The CDR3 totals 15 residues. The ends were cut back, 3 bases at V and 7 bases at J, with 18 bases in the middle. The germline V gene encodes CDR1 KGHSY and CDR2 FQNENV. CDR3 loop: CASSQQGEPAGGYTF. The CDR3 DNA sequence: TGTGCCAGCAGCCAGCAGGGAGAACCCGCGGGTGGCTACACCTTC.

This chain uses TRBV18 with TRBJ1-4; a weak D match, TRBD1 (5 bases). The CDR3 loop spans 16 amino acids. The ends were cut back, 2 bases at V and 8 bases at J, with 18 bases in the middle. Germline V gene data show CDR1 as KGHSH and CDR2 as LQKENI. In nucleotides, the CDR3 is TGTGCCAGCTCACCATATCCCGGGACCGTGGAAGAAAAACTGTTTTTT. It encodes CASSPYPGTVEEKLFF.

The chain is built from TRBV27 and TRBJ2-6; D is unresolved. This CDR3 comprises 15 residues. Trimming cost V 7 bases and J 4 bases, with 14 bases left between them. The germline V gene has CDR1 MNHEY and CDR2 SMNVEV (reference sequence). The CDR3 here is CASTSSGAGANVLTF. The DNA for the CDR3 is TGTGCCAGCACCTCATCGGGCGCCGGGGCCAACGTCCTGACTTTC.

The table lists this clone with a few counts. The gene calls are TRBV11-3 and TRBJ2-1; D uncertain. Trimming took 1 base from V and 2 from J, leaving 9 bases between them. This CDR3 spans 15 amino acids. The germline V gene has CDR1 SGHNT and CDR2 YENEEA. The CDR3 here is CASSLGQDPYNEQFF. The CDR3 DNA sequence: TGTGCCAGCAGCTTAGGCCAAGACCCCTACAATGAGCAGTTCTTC.

The rearrangement links TRBV11-3 to TRBJ1-1; possible D gene TRBD1, 5 bases. V lost 5 bases and J lost 4, with 14 bases in between. The length of the CDR3 is 14 residues. Germline CDR1 is SGHNT and CDR2 is YENEEA. The chain's CDR3 is CASSPQGTGTEAFF. DNA of the CDR3: TGTGCCAGCAGCCCTCAGGGAACCGGCACTGAAGCTTTCTTT.

The chain recombines TRBV6-1 with TRBJ2-2, with TRBD2 matching over 11 bases. Germline lookup yields CDR1 MNHNS and CDR2 SASEGT. This CDR3 region has 20 residues. Germline trimming cut 4 bases from V and 3 bases from J; bases unmatched to any gene: 16. CDR3 in amino acids: CASSVTPPGLAVGYTGELFF. The DNA of the CDR3 is TGTGCCAGCAGTGTCACCCCACCGGGACTAGCGGTAGGGTACACCGGGGAGCTGTTTTTT.

The J gene is TRBJ2-1, the V gene TRBV15, with 9 bases matching TRBD2. The germline CDR1 and CDR2 sequences are LNHNV and YYDKDF (reference sequence). There are 16 residues in the CDR3. V was pared by 0 bases and J by 6 bases, with 6 bases of the junction left unmatched. The DNA of the CDR3 is TGTGCCACCAGCAGAGATTTACTAGCGGGTGCCAATGAGCAGTTCTTC. Protein sequence: CATSRDLLAGANEQFF.

For the CDR3, the DNA is TGTGCCAGCAGACAGGGTTTTCAGCCCCAGCATTTT. Translated, it gives CASRQGFQPQHF. This rearrangement joins TRBV28 to TRBJ1-5; weak D call: TRBD1 (6 bases). Germline V gene data show CDR1 as MDHEN and CDR2 as SYDVKM. The V gene lost 6 bases and the J gene lost 6 bases, with 9 bases spanning the gap. The CDR3 has 12 amino acids.

The gene calls are TRBV27 and TRBJ2-2, with 15 bases lining up with TRBD2. V lost 8 bases, J lost 3 bases, and 13 bases stayed unmatched. The CDR3 length is 19 residues. Germline loops: CDR1 MNHEY, CDR2 SMNVEV (reference sequence). The CDR3 region is CASQPGLAGGYWYTGELFF. CDR3 sequence (DNA): TGTGCCAGCCAGCCGGGACTAGCGGGAGGCTATTGGTACACCGGGGAGCTGTTTTTT.

The chain couples TRBV7-9 to TRBJ1-4, with 7 nucleotides matching TRBD1. J was trimmed by 3 bases and V by 7 bases; bases with no gene match: 5. Germline lookup yields CDR1 SEHNR and CDR2 FQNEAQ (reference sequence). The CDR3 sequence is 14 residues long. The CDR3 sequence is CASNQGDSNEKLFF. The CDR3 DNA follows: TGTGCCAGCAATCAGGGGGATTCTAATGAAAAACTGTTTTTT.

This clone was counted a single time. The CDR3 is CASTSNTDTQYF. The DNA for the CDR3 is TGTGCCAGCACTTCCAACACAGATACGCAGTATTTT. The chain links TRBV6-5 to TRBJ2-3; no clear D gene. Trimming removed 7 bases at V and 2 bases at J, with 7 bases between. The germline V gene encodes CDR1 MNHEY and CDR2 SVGAGI. The CDR3 totals 12 residues.

About this clone: A read error may explain this, as a much larger clone is one base away. V usage is TRBV7-9 and J usage is TRBJ2-5; 8 bases are shared with TRBD1. J gave up 4 bases and V 3 bases, and 1 base lay outside the gene matches. This CDR3 spans 13 amino acids. CDR1 and CDR2 (germline): SEHNR, FQNEAQ (reference sequence). The CDR3 is CASSFGQGETQYF. For the CDR3, the DNA is TGTGCCAGCAGCTTTGGACAGGGAGAGACCCAGTACTTC.

This rearrangement joins TRBV9 to TRBJ2-1; no reliable D call. From germline, CDR1 is SGDLS and CDR2 YYNGEE. V shed 0 bases and J shed 7 bases, with 14 bases lying between them. The CDR3 has 15 amino acids. CDR3: CASSVGATGPNEQFF. CDR3 coding DNA: TGTGCCAGCAGCGTAGGTGCGACGGGTCCAAATGAGCAGTTCTTC.

V and J are TRBV23-1 and TRBJ2-3, with 8 bases identical to TRBD2. TRBV23-1 carries the ORF label, with uncertain function. Losses at the gene ends were 3 bases for V and 1 base for J; bases not matched to a gene: 3. The CDR3 spans 15 residues. CDR3 coding DNA: TGCGCCAGCAGTCATAGCGGGGCCCGCACAGATACGCAGTATTTT. It encodes CASSHSGARTDTQYF.

The chain uses TRBV9 and TRBJ2-2; D ambiguous. V lost 4 bases and J lost 2, with 9 bases in between. CDR1 is SGDLS, CDR2 YYNGEE, per germline. This CDR3 contains 14 residues. The CDR3 spells CASSYSANTGELFF. DNA for the CDR3: TGTGCCAGCAGCTATAGTGCAAACACCGGGGAGCTGTTTTTT.

With regard to this clone: This sample also contains other DNA sequences that code for the same CDR3. V and J are TRBV10-3 and TRBJ1-1; 7 nucleotides line up with TRBD1. With 5 bases clipped from V and 2 bases from J, the junction kept 2 bases outside the gene matches. The CDR3 has 13 residues. The germline V gene has CDR1 ENHRY and CDR2 SYGVKD. CDR3 sequence (DNA): TGTGCCATCAGTCGGGACAGCAACACTGAAGCTTTCTTT. Its protein is CAISRDSNTEAFF.